This TCR beta chain is from a study of glioma-infiltrating T cells after dendritic cell vaccination. Only in-frame clones appear in the TCRdb table, and some are missing; sequencing was by immunoSEQ multiplex PCR. The table has fewer than 75,000 clones, approximately 80% seen once. CDR3 length equals 14 residues. V was pared by 4 bases and J by 4 bases, with 12 bases between. CDR1 and CDR2 from the germline V gene are SGHRS and YFSETQ. PBMC were collected before vaccination, two weeks after the third vaccination, and at progression. The sample consisted of blood, taken before dendritic cell vaccination. V gene TRBV5-1 combines with J gene TRBJ2-1; possibly TRBD2 for D (5 bases). This receptor was obtained from a human donor with glioblastoma. The CDR3 DNA reads as TGCGCCAGCAGCATAATCCGGGGTTACAATGAGCAGTTCTTC. Its translation: CASSIIRGYNEQFF.